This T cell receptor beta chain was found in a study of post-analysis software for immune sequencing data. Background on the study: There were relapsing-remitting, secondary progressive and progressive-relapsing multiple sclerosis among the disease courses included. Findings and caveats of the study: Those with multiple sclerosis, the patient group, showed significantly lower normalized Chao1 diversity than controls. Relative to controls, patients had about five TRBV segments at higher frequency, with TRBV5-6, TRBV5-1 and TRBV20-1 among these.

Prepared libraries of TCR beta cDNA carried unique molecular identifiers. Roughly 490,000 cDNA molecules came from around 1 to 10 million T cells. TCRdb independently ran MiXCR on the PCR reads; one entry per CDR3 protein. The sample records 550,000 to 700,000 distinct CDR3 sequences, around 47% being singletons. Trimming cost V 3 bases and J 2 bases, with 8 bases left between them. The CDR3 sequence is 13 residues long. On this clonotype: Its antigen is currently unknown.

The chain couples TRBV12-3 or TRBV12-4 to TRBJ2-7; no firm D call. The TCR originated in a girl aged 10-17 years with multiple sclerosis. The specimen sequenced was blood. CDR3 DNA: TGTGCCAGCAGTTTGAGCGACACCTACGAGCAGTACTTC. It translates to CASSLSDTYEQYF.